Only a few counts were recorded for the clone carrying this T cell receptor (beta chain). Its antigen is not known. Unique molecular identifiers were carried by the TCR beta cDNA libraries. In TCRdb, the PCR reads were re-called with MiXCR into one record per CDR3 protein. The table includes 550,000 to 700,000 distinct CDR3 sequences, about 44% detected once. This sample was taken from a study of post-analysis software for immune sequencing data. Study background: Relapsing-remitting, secondary progressive and progressive-relapsing forms of multiple sclerosis all featured among disease courses. Study observations and caveats: Samples prepared in the same batch strongly co-clustered by F measure. TRBV segments more frequent in patients than in controls numbered several and included TRBV5-6, TRBV5-1 and TRBV20-1.

Germline trimming cut 2 bases from V and 8 bases from J; bases unmatched to any gene: 13. The CDR3 runs to 17 residues. The chain joins TRBV12-3 or TRBV12-4 to TRBJ1-2, with 11 bases lining up with TRBD1. Sequencing input: blood. This TCR was recovered from a girl aged 10 to 17 with multiple sclerosis. DNA for the CDR3: TGTGCCAGCAGTTTACGTAGGACAGGGGGCGTCTTATACGGCTACACCTTC. It yields the protein CASSLRRTGGVLYGYTF.